This T cell receptor beta chain is drawn from a study of cytomegalovirus exposure and HLA in healthy donors. A multiplex PCR was run with 60 Vbeta primers and 13 Jbeta primers. Repertoires were generated with immunoSEQ multiplex PCR, while TCRdb's copy carries only in-frame clones and drops some. This table has 100,000 to 150,000 clones, over 65% appearing once. V lost 6 bases and J 8 bases, leaving 8 bases between the germline ends. CDR3 size: 11 residues. Germline values: CDR1 LGHNT, CDR2 FRNRAP. The sample taken for sequencing was PBMCs. This sequence originates from a man in his forties or fifties in good health and CMV-seronegative. The J gene is TRBJ2-1, the V gene TRBV12-5; D perhaps matches TRBD2 (6 bases). As DNA, the CDR3 is TGTGCTAGTGGCAGGGACTATGAGCAGTTCTTC. Translating gives CASGRDYEQFF. The whole variable domain, remainder taken from reference TRBV12-5 and TRBJ2-1, is DARVTQTPRHKVTEMGQEVTMRCQPILGHNTVFWYRQTMMQGLELLAYFRNRAPLDDSGMPKDRFSAEMPDATLATLKIQPSEPRDSAVYFCASGRDYEQFFGPGTRLTVL.